This T cell receptor beta chain stems from a study of control samples from healthy donors and cancer patients. Measured with immunoSEQ multiplex PCR; TCRdb has only the in-frame clones, and not every one. The sample records roughly 120,000 clones, around 89% being singletons. The sample taken for sequencing was blood. This TCR was recovered from a man aged 35 to 55 in good health.

CDR3 sequence reads: CASSDPNYGYTF. In DNA, the CDR3 is TGTGCCAGCAGCGACCCTAACTATGGCTACACCTTC. The chain has TRBV28 and TRBJ1-2; D is unclear. Trimming left V 6 bases short and J 0 bases short, with 5 bases between. The CDR3 is 12 residues long. Germline CDR1 and CDR2: MDHEN and SYDVKM.